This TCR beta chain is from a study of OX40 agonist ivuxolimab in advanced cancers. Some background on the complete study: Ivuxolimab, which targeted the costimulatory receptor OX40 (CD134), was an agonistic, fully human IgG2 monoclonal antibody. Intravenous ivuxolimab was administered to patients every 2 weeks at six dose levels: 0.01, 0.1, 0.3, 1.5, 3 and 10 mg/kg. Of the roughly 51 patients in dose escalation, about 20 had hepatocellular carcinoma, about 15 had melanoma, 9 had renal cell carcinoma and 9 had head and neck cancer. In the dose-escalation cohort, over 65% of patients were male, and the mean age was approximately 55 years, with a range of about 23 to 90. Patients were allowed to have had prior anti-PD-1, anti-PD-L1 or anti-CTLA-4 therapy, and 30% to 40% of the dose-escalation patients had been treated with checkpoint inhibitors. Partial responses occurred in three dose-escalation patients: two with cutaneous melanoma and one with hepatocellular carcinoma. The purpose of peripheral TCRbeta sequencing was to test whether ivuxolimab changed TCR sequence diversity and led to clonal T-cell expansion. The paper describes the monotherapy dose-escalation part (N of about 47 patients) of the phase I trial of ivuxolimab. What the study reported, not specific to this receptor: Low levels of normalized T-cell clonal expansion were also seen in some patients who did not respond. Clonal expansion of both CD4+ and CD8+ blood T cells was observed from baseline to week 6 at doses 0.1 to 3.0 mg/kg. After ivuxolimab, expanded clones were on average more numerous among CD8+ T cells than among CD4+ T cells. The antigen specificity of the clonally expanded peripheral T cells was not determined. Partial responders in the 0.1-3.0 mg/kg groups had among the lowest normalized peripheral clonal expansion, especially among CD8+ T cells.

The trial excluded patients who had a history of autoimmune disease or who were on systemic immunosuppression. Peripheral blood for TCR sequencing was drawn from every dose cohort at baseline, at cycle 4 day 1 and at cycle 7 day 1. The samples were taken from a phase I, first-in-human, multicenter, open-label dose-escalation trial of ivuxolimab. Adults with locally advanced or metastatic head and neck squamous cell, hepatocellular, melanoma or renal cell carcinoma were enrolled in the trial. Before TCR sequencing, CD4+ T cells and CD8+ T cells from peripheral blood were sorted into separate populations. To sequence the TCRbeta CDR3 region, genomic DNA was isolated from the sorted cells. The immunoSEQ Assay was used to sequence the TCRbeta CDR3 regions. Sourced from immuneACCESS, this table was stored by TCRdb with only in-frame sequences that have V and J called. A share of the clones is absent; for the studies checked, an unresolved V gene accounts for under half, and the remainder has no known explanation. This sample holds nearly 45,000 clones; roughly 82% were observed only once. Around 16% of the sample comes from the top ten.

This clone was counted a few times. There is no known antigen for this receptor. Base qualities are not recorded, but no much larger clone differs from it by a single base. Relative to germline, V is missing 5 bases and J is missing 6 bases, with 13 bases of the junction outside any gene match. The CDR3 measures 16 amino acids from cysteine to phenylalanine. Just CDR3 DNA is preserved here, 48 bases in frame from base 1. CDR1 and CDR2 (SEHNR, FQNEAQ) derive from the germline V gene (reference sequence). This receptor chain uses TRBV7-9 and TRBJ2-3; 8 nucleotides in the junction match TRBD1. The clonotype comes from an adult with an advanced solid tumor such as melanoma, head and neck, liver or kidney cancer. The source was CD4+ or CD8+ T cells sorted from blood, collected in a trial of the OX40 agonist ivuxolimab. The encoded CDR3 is CASSPGGAGGADTQYF. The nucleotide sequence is TGTGCCAGCAGCCCAGGAGGGGCAGGGGGCGCGGATACGCAGTATTTT.